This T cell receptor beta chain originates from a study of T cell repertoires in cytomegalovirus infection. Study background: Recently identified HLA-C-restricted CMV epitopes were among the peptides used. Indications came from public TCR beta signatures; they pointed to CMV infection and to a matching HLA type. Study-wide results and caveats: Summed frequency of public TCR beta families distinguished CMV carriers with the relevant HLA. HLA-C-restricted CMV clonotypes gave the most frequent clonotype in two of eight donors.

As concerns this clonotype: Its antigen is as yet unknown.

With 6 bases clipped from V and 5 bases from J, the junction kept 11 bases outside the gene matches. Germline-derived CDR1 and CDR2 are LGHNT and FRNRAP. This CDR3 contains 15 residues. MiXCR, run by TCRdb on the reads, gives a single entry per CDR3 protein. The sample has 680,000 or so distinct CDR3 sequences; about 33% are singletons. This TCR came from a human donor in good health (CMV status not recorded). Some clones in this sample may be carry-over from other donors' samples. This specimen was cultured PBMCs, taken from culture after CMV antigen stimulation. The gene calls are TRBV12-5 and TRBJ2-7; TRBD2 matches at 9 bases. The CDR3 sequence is CASGPHSGGSDEQYF. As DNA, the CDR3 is TGTGCTAGTGGCCCCCACAGCGGGGGGAGCGACGAGCAGTACTTC.